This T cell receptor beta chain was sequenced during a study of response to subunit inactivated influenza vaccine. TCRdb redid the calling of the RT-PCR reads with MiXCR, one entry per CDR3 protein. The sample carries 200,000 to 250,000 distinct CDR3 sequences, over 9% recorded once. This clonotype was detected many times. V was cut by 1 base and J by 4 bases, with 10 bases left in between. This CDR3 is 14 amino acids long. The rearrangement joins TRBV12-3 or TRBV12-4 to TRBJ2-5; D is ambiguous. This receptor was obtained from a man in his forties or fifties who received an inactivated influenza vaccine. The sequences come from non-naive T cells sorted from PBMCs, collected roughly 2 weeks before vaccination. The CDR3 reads CASSLDYSPETQYF. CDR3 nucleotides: TGTGCCAGCAGTTTAGACTACTCCCCAGAGACCCAGTACTTC.